This is a list of T cell receptor beta chains from one sample in a study of blood T cell repertoires in COVID-19. Profiled with immunoSEQ multiplex PCR; TCRdb holds only in-frame clones, not every one. This table has just over 650,000 clones, 70% to 90% appearing once. Specimen: peripheral blood. These receptors all come from a woman aged 18-29 years with acute or convalescent COVID-19. Both conserved end residues are part of each CDR3. Fields, in order: CDR3 protein, V gene, J gene, D gene. D genes are given only for firm matches.

CASSSPQGAYEKLFF	TRBV28	TRBJ1-4	TRBD1
CASSPGGVIADTQYF	TRBV27	TRBJ2-3	TRBD1
CASSFLRGQPQHF	TRBV6-2/TRBV6-3	TRBJ1-5	-
CASSGERFSGNTIYF	TRBV9	TRBJ1-3	-
CASRDGTGAPNEKLFF	TRBV28	TRBJ1-4	TRBD1
CASSFRDSNSPLHF	TRBV7-2	TRBJ1-6	TRBD1
CASSPGTSGGNFYNEQFF	TRBV7-2	TRBJ2-1	TRBD2
CASSILMTPNTGELFF	TRBV19	TRBJ2-2	-
CASSPRGSYNEQFF	TRBV4-3	TRBJ2-1	-
CSVMVRGGDYGYTF	TRBV29-1	TRBJ1-2	TRBD1
CASSLTYEQYF	TRBV12-3/TRBV12-4	TRBJ2-7	-
CASNRDRGSGTEAFF	TRBV6-5	TRBJ1-1	TRBD1
CASSLALAGAYEQYF	TRBV7-2	TRBJ2-7	TRBD2
CSVDNSYEQYF	TRBV29-1	TRBJ2-7	-
CASSPRGRGYTF	TRBV3-1/TRBV3-2	TRBJ1-2	-
CASSPYPGPQHF	TRBV19	TRBJ1-5	-
CASSSLGLVSEQFF	TRBV7-2	TRBJ2-1	TRBD2
CASSSTENYEQYF	TRBV7-9	TRBJ2-7	-
CAWSEGRGRVAQHF	TRBV30	TRBJ1-5	-
CASSEVSSSYEQYF	TRBV2	TRBJ2-7	-
CASSSYGQGYEQYF	TRBV6-5	TRBJ2-7	TRBD1
CASSLGGQSNTGELFF	TRBV5-1	TRBJ2-2	TRBD1
CASSQVFRGGRLRDGYTF	TRBV14	TRBJ1-2	-
CASSLVSSYNSPLHF	TRBV5-6	TRBJ1-6	-
CASSLTSGGYTDTQYF	TRBV27	TRBJ2-3	TRBD2
CASSVVPAGELFF	TRBV13	TRBJ2-2	-